Sequencing of this T cell receptor beta chain was carried out in a study of response to subunit inactivated influenza vaccine. TCRdb reprocessed the RT-PCR reads via MiXCR and lists one record per CDR3 protein. This sample has about half a million distinct CDR3 sequences, with over 25% found just once. The CDR3 contains 14 residues. CDR1 is DFQATT and CDR2 is SNEGSKA in the germline V gene (reference sequence). Trimming at V came to 5 bases and at J to 2 bases, leaving 6 bases not matched to a gene. The study, taken as a whole, reports: Authors proposed each seasonal influenza vaccination draws in few new T cells.

Remarks on this clonotype: The antigen remains undetermined.

This chain joins TRBV20-1 and TRBJ2-3; TRBD2 matches at 8 bases. This specimen was CD4+ T cells sorted from PBMCs, taken roughly 5 days after vaccination. This clonotype originated in a man in his fifties or sixties who received an inactivated influenza vaccine. The CDR3 reads CSAVRGGATDTQYF. The CDR3 DNA reads as TGCAGTGCTGTCCGGGGGGGCGCCACAGATACGCAGTATTTT.